Presented here are 23 T cell receptor beta chains from one specimen sequenced in a study of CD8 T cells in ankylosing spondylitis. Whole-study results and caveats: A TCR beta motif made of about 8 highly homologous variants seemed typical of ankylosing spondylitis blood.

The antigens these receptors bind are not known. TCRdb fed the 5' RACE reads into MiXCR, producing one record per CDR3 protein. The profile covers 450,000 or so distinct CDR3 sequences, with about 24% appearing a single time and 0.89% taken by the ten largest. Sequenced: blood, either unsorted or a sorted T cell fraction (not recorded which). These TCRs come from a male donor with ankylosing spondylitis.

The sample holds a few counts of this clonotype. The V gene is TRBV10-1, the J gene TRBJ2-3, with D hard to call. Germline lookup yields CDR1 WNHNN and CDR2 SYGVQD (reference sequence). V lost 0 bases to trimming and J lost 6 bases, with 10 bases between them. This CDR3 spans 14 amino acids. CDR3 DNA sequence: TGCGCCAGCAGTGAGTCCCCGGTTACTGATACGCAGTATTTT. Protein sequence: CASSESPVTDTQYF.

This sequence joins TRBV29-1 and TRBJ1-1, with TRBD1 identical over 9 bases. Germline loops: CDR1 SQVTM, CDR2 ANQGSEA. The CDR3 has 13 residues. Trimming removed 4 bases from V and 2 bases from J; junction bases left unmatched: 2. CDR3 in DNA: TGCAGCGTTGGGGACAGGGTTAACACTGAAGCTTTCTTT. Its translation is CSVGDRVNTEAFF.

J is TRBJ1-5 and V is TRBV28; possibly TRBD1 for D (5 bases). The ends were cut back, 2 bases at V and 0 bases at J, with 8 bases in the middle. The CDR3 has 15 residues. Germline V gene lookup returns CDR1 MDHEN and CDR2 SYDVKM. The CDR3 DNA reads TGTGCCAGCAGTTTACCAGGGAATAGCAATCAGCCCCAGCATTTT. It encodes CASSLPGNSNQPQHF.

V gene TRBV16 combines with J gene TRBJ2-1; 7 bases line up with TRBD2. CDR1 KGHSY and CDR2 FQNENV come from the germline V gene. CDR3 size: 14 residues. Trimming took 0 bases from V and 16 from J; bases not matched to a gene: 12. The CDR3 reads CASSQSGSSGSTFF. CDR3 nucleotide sequence: TGTGCCAGCAGCCAATCTGGCTCTAGCGGTTCTACCTTCTTC.

This clonotype was observed a few times. The genes are TRBV6-1 and TRBJ2-1; 7 bases agree with TRBD2. Per the germline V gene, CDR1 is MNHNS and CDR2 is SASEGT. This CDR3 has 15 amino acids. V trimming: 6 bases; J trimming: 4 bases; junction bases outside the gene matches: 9. The CDR3 spells CASSLPLAAYNEQFF. In DNA form, the CDR3 reads TGTGCCAGCAGCCTTCCCCTAGCGGCTTACAATGAGCAGTTCTTC.

This clonotype was counted a few times. This chain connects TRBV24-1 to TRBJ2-2; D unresolved. The CDR3 covers 15 residues. CDR1 is KGHDR and CDR2 is SFDVKD in the germline V gene. Trimming shortened V by 3 bases and J by 2 bases, and 9 bases separated the two germline ends. The CDR3 loop is CATSDRRVNTGELFF. DNA of the CDR3: TGTGCCACCAGTGATCGTCGGGTCAACACCGGGGAGCTGTTTTTT.

This chain links TRBV6-1 with TRBJ1-3; possibly TRBD1 for D (5 bases). V was pared by 8 bases and J by 0 bases, with 11 bases between. This CDR3 contains 14 residues. The germline V gene has CDR1 MNHNS and CDR2 SASEGT. The CDR3 loop is CASVTTVSGNTIYF. The CDR3 bases are TGTGCCAGCGTAACGACAGTCTCTGGAAACACCATATATTTT.

V usage is TRBV20-1 and J usage is TRBJ1-1; 7 bases fit TRBD1. Losses at the gene ends were 6 bases for V and 10 bases for J; bases not matched to a gene: 8. Germline V gene lookup returns CDR1 DFQATT and CDR2 SNEGSKA (reference sequence). The CDR3 sequence is 11 residues long. The CDR3 DNA reads as TGCAGTGCCAACGACAGGGCGGCAGCTTTCTTT. This encodes CSANDRAAAFF.

This clonotype was observed a few times. The chain couples TRBV6-1 to TRBJ2-2; a weak D match, TRBD1 (6 bases). Per the germline V gene, CDR1 is MNHNS and CDR2 is SASEGT. The CDR3 length is 18 residues. The germline V and J ends were trimmed by 5 bases and 1 base, with 20 bases remaining between them. Written as DNA, the CDR3 is TGTGCCAGCAGTCCCCGTCCCCGGACAGACCTGAACACCGGGGAGCTGTTTTTT. It specifies CASSPRPRTDLNTGELFF.

The CDR3 spells CASSYLPTGNTEAFF. CDR3 DNA sequence: TGTGCCAGCAGTTACCTCCCAACAGGGAACACTGAAGCTTTCTTT. The J gene is TRBJ1-1, the V gene TRBV6-5; D is possibly TRBD1 (5 bases). Trimming cost V 2 bases and J 1 base, with 11 bases left between them. The CDR3 consists of 15 residues. Germline CDR1 is MNHEY and CDR2 is SVGAGI.

The genes are TRBV15 and TRBJ2-1; 13 nucleotides agree with TRBD2. The CDR3 covers 18 residues. The V and J ends lost 3 bases and 5 bases, in that order; junction bases with no gene match: 10. The V gene's germline CDR1 is LNHNV and CDR2 YYDKDF (reference sequence). CDR3 sequence: CATSRLGVGLAGDNEQFF. In DNA form, the CDR3 reads TGTGCCACCAGCAGGTTAGGGGTTGGACTAGCGGGAGACAATGAGCAGTTCTTC.

The DNA for the CDR3 is TGTGCCAGCAGACGAGGGTTCAATGAAAAACTGTTTTTT. This gives the protein CASRRGFNEKLFF. This chain links TRBV6-1 with TRBJ1-4; D gene ambiguous. V gave up 6 bases and J gave up 5 bases, with 10 bases separating them. CDR1 is MNHNS and CDR2 is SASEGT in the germline V gene. CDR3 length: 13 residues.

The chain combines TRBV2 with TRBJ1-5; tentative D call: TRBD1 (6 bases). Germline lookup yields CDR1 SNHLY and CDR2 FYNNEI. V lost 6 bases and J 5 bases, leaving 11 bases between the germline ends. This CDR3 has 13 residues. CDR3 sequence: CASREGGHQPQHF. CDR3 nucleotides: TGTGCCAGCAGGGAGGGGGGACATCAGCCCCAGCATTTT.

This clonotype was counted a few times. This chain links TRBV20-1 with TRBJ2-1, with D possibly matching TRBD2 (5 bases). V lost 3 bases and J lost 2, with 8 bases in between. Looked up from germline, CDR1 is DFQATT and CDR2 is SNEGSKA (reference sequence). This CDR3 has 13 amino acids. The DNA of the CDR3 is TGCAGTGCTAGTCCCGGGACCTACAATGAGCAGTTCTTC. Translation gives CSASPGTYNEQFF.

This clonotype has a handful of counts. The genes are TRBV7-7 and TRBJ2-2, with TRBD2 matching over 7 bases. The CDR3 sequence is 15 residues long. Losses at the gene ends were 4 bases for V and 0 bases for J; bases not matched to a gene: 2. In germline, CDR1 is SSHAT, CDR2 FNYEAQ (reference sequence). The CDR3 DNA reads as TGTGCCAGCAGCTCAACTAGCGCGAACACCGGGGAGCTGTTTTTT. Encoded protein: CASSSTSANTGELFF.

In this sample, this clonotype turned up a few times. This chain joins TRBV6-1 and TRBJ2-7; a weak D match, TRBD1 (6 bases). CDR1 is MNHNS, CDR2 SASEGT, per germline. Trimming cost V 2 bases and J 9 bases, with 14 bases left between them. The CDR3 spans 13 residues. The CDR3 protein is CASSERQAHGQYF. Written as DNA, the CDR3 is TGTGCCAGCAGTGAACGACAGGCACACGGGCAGTACTTC.

The rearrangement joins TRBV5-8 to TRBJ2-1, with D unresolved. V dropped 4 bases and J dropped 3 bases, with 17 bases sitting between them. The CDR3 contains 16 residues. CDR1 and CDR2 (germline): SGHTS, YDEGEE. The CDR3 region is CASSLRRTSSYNEQFF. As DNA, the CDR3 is TGTGCCAGCAGCCTCAGGCGTACCTCAAGCTACAATGAGCAGTTCTTC. The variable domain in full, with the rest retrieved from reference TRBV5-8 and TRBJ2-1, is EAGVTQSPTHLIKTRGQQATLRCSPISGHTSVYWYQQALGLGLQFLLWYDEGEERNRGNFPPRFSGRQFPNYSSELNVNALELEDSALYLCASSLRRTSSYNEQFFGPGTRLTVL.

This clonotype showed up many times. The DNA of the CDR3 is TGTGCCAGCAGCTTAGGGCAAGTCAATCAGCCCCAGCATTTT. Its protein product is CASSLGQVNQPQHF. The gene calls are TRBV11-2 and TRBJ1-5; D is ambiguous. The germline CDR1 and CDR2 sequences are SGHAT and FQNNGV. Trimming removed 1 base at V and 3 bases at J, with 7 bases between. CDR3 length equals 14 residues. Looking up the rest from reference TRBV11-2 and TRBJ1-5 gives the full variable domain: EAGVAQSPRYKIIEKRQSVAFWCNPISGHATLYWYQQILGQGPKLLIQFQNNGVVDDSQLPKDRFSAERLKGVDSTLKIQPAKLEDSAVYLCASSLGQVNQPQHFGDGTRLSIL.

The rearrangement uses TRBV7-2 and TRBJ2-5, with TRBD1 identical over 8 bases. The CDR3 has 16 amino acids. Germline trimming cut 5 bases from V and 5 bases from J; bases unmatched to any gene: 13. From germline, CDR1 is SGHTA and CDR2 FQGNSA. CDR3 sequence (DNA): TGTGCCAGCAGCCCAAACAGGGGGGCAGTTTGGGAGACCCAGTACTTC. Translated, it gives CASSPNRGAVWETQYF.

This clonotype was counted only a few times. The chain recombines TRBV5-1 with TRBJ2-3, with 9 positions matching TRBD2. The V and J ends lost 3 bases and 4 bases, in that order; junction bases with no gene match: 9. The germline CDR1 and CDR2 sequences are SGHRS and YFSETQ. This CDR3 region has 16 residues. CDR3 sequence: CASSSEGTSLPDTQYF. The DNA of the CDR3 is TGCGCCAGCAGCTCCGAAGGGACTAGCTTGCCAGATACGCAGTATTTT.

The chain combines TRBV10-1 with TRBJ1-2; maybe TRBD1 (6 bases). The germline gives CDR1 WNHNN, CDR2 SYGVQD (reference sequence). Trimming removed 1 base from V and 5 bases from J, with 11 bases in between. CDR3 length: 14 residues. The CDR3 nucleotides read TGCGCCAGCAGTGAGTGGGACATTCTTTATGGCTACACCTTC. It codes for CASSEWDILYGYTF.

This clonotype was counted only a few times. The rearrangement uses TRBV20-1 and TRBJ2-7; 9 nucleotides align to TRBD1. Trimming cost V 2 bases and J 2 bases; bases outside gene matches: 7. The CDR3 covers 15 residues. Germline CDR1 is DFQATT and CDR2 is SNEGSKA (reference sequence). The CDR3 nucleotides read TGCAGTGCTAGAAGTCGACAGGGGGAAACCTACGAGCAGTACTTC. It yields the protein CSARSRQGETYEQYF.

This chain links TRBV5-1 with TRBJ2-1; the match to TRBD2 covers 7 bases. Germline V lookup: CDR1 SGHRS, CDR2 YFSETQ. The CDR3 has 15 residues. The V gene end was trimmed by 0 bases and the J gene end by 7 bases; junction bases not matched to a gene: 7. The CDR3 DNA follows: TGCGCCAGCAGCTTGGGGGCGGGAGAAGGGAATGAGCAGTTCTTC. Translated, it gives CASSLGAGEGNEQFF.